The following is a TCR beta chain sequence with its context. These data originate in a study of T cell changes during pregnancy in multiple sclerosis. The repertoire was sequenced with immunoSEQ multiplex PCR; TCRdb's copy has only in-frame clones and lacks some. Here the sample spans around 31,000 clones, roughly 91% being singletons. CDR1 and CDR2 from the germline V gene are SGHNT and YYREEE (reference sequence). The CDR3 is 15 amino acids. V was pared by 3 bases and J by 1 base, with 11 bases between. This receptor was obtained from a female donor with multiple sclerosis, enrolled in a pregnancy study. The sequencing here drew on CD4+ T cells from peripheral blood mononuclear cells, taken in the second trimester of pregnancy. The gene calls are TRBV5-4 and TRBJ2-1; D is perhaps TRBD2 (6 bases). CDR3 loop: CASSSRDLSYNEQFF. The CDR3, as DNA: TGTGCCAGCAGCTCGAGGGACTTGTCCTACAATGAGCAGTTCTTC.